This entry is about one TCR beta chain. This clonotype showed up many times. Its antigen target is currently unknown. There are no base qualities to consult, and no much larger clone falls within one base. This entry is derived from a study of blood T cells in healthy people across ages (dated by TCRdb to 2015 to 2017). Context from the whole study: In model experiments, roughly one uniquely barcoded TCR beta cDNA molecule per two T cells was captured by template switching. Using deep sequencing normalized with unique cDNA molecular identifiers, the study measured how TCR beta repertoire diversity changes with age. The donors were divided into four age groups: young (average around 16 years), middle-aged (around 37), aged (approximately 62) and long-lived (about 79). Donors of different ages were randomly distributed across sequencing lanes to avoid experimental bias. For two donors (one aged 18 to 29 and one aged 80 or older), the study analyzed two additional independent replicas of 1 million unique cDNA reads from the same blood draw. The full study reports these points: Because the CMV infection status of the donors was unknown, age-related changes in expanded clonotypes may potentially have been confounded. Observed TCR beta diversity per million T cells fell roughly linearly with age, and a significant reduction was already apparent by age roughly 41. Total diversity estimates from one million sequenced T cells were considered lower bounds and underestimates. A strong correlation was found between observed TCR beta diversity and the percentage of naive T cells measured by flow cytometry. Compared with the aged group, the long-lived group had more naive CD4+ T cells, fewer expanded clones and increased TCR diversity, suggesting age selection. Because profiling used bulk unsorted PBMCs, naive and antigen-experienced compartments could not be compared conclusively.

The library was generated by 5' RACE. TCRdb records Illumina HiSeq 2500 as the sequencer. A second 7 to 11 cycle PCR used a sample-barcoded 5' primer and a J-beta primer mix. A template-switch 5' adaptor carrying 12 random nucleotides introduced a unique molecular identifier onto each TCR beta cDNA molecule. Each sample yielded at least 3 million CDR3-containing paired-end reads. First-strand cDNA synthesis was performed from all RNA using the Mint cDNA synthesis kit, with priming by a TRBC-specific oligonucleotide. Following uracil-DNA glycosylase treatment, all cDNA underwent a first 18-cycle PCR with the universal primers M1SS and BC2_uni_R. The published analysis was carried out like this. For normalization, 1 million high-quality reads were randomly selected from each sample, with every read carrying a distinct molecular identifier. Instead of being binned into consensus sequences, reads that shared molecular identifiers were thrown out. MiTCR, run with a Q25 quality threshold and the strictest error-elimination algorithm, handled CDR3 identification, clonotype clustering and error correction. A nonparametric unseen species model with Euler transformation was used to estimate lower-bound total TCR beta diversity. TCRdb reprocessing: public reads trimmed at Q25 with fastp, clones called with MiXCR, in-frame beta chains kept. Identical CDR3 proteins give one entry, which carries the most common genes and DNA. The authors' filters were not applied to this entry. This sample has 870,000 or so distinct CDR3 sequences in its table, and around 26% of those were observed once. The ten most abundant clones make up 15% to 20% of the sample.

The donors were under 40 Caucasian individuals from Russia, aged 6 to 90 years, who were systemically healthy. Each donor gave around 9.5 milliliters of peripheral blood, collected into EDTA-treated Vacutainer tubes. Ficoll-Paque density-gradient centrifugation was used to isolate PBMCs, with at least 6.5 million per sample. Trizol reagent was used to extract total RNA from PBMCs, with at least 5.5 micrograms per sample. For every donor, an aliquot of PBMCs went through flow cytometry to measure the percentages of naive CD45RAhigh/CD27high T cells. The germline V gene sets CDR1 to SGHTA and CDR2 to FQGNSA. The V end gives up 5 bases and the J end 1 base, leaving 8 bases in the junction not matched to a gene. From the cysteine through the phenylalanine, the CDR3 covers 16 amino acids. Only CDR3 DNA remains: 48 bases, in frame from the first base.

What was sequenced was blood. The rearranged chain carries TRBV7-2 and TRBJ2-5, with 9 bases matching TRBD1. This clonotype was sampled from a woman of 80 years or more in good health. The CDR3 has the sequence CASSLGDRAFQETQYF. Here is the DNA: TGTGCCAGCAGCCTCGGGGACAGGGCTTTCCAAGAGACCCAGTACTTC.